This T cell receptor (beta chain) was found in a study of blood T cell repertoires in COVID-19. All enrollees were roughly 18 to 95 years old and from fewer than 25 US areas. In assigning cohorts, the study relied on participant-reported clinical history. Only in-frame clones appear in the TCRdb table, and some are missing; sequencing was by immunoSEQ multiplex PCR. The sample yields 250,000 or so clones, approximately 89% seen once. This CDR3 is 15 amino acids long. Germline lookup yields CDR1 LNHDA and CDR2 SQIVND (reference sequence). J gave up 8 bases and V 1 base, and 7 bases lay outside the gene matches.

The specimen was PBMCs or T cells enriched from blood (not recorded which). The clonotype comes from a woman between 40 and 50 years old with acute COVID-19. V usage is TRBV19 and J usage is TRBJ1-2; 10 positions agree with TRBD1. The CDR3 region is CASSIGGQGLGGYTF. The CDR3 coding sequence is TGTGCCAGTAGTATAGGGGGACAGGGGTTGGGCGGCTACACCTTC.